The source of this T cell receptor (beta chain) is a study of T cell changes during pregnancy in multiple sclerosis (dated by TCRdb to the late 2010s). Regarding the research as a whole: The study examined how the T cell repertoire changed over the course of pregnancy in women with multiple sclerosis.

Remarks on this clone: It has no known antigen specificity. No much larger clone exists at a distance of one base, and base qualities are not known.

The method behind the library was the immunoSEQ multiplex PCR assay. TCRdb's version of the immuneACCESS table is confined to in-frame rearrangements and falls short of the full clone set. An unresolved V gene accounts for under half of the shortfall where checked; the remainder is of unknown origin. In all, the sample holds 39,000 or so clones, and about 90% of those were seen once. The ten largest make up about 0.37% of the sample. Counted from cysteine to phenylalanine, this CDR3 has 13 amino acids. The DNA shown is the 39-base CDR3, in frame from base 1. The germline V gene (reference sequence) provides CDR1 SEHNR and CDR2 FQNEAQ. Deletion took 5 bases off V and 7 bases off J, with a span of 11 bases between the germline ends.

The chain joins TRBV7-9 to TRBJ2-2; the D gene assignment is ambiguous. The sample was CD4+ T cells from peripheral blood mononuclear cells, taken after pregnancy. This TCR was recovered from a female donor in good health, enrolled as a control in a pregnancy study. The bases are TGTGCCAGCAGCCCGTTAGCCGGCGGGGAGCTGTTTTTT. Translated, it gives CASSPLAGGELFF.